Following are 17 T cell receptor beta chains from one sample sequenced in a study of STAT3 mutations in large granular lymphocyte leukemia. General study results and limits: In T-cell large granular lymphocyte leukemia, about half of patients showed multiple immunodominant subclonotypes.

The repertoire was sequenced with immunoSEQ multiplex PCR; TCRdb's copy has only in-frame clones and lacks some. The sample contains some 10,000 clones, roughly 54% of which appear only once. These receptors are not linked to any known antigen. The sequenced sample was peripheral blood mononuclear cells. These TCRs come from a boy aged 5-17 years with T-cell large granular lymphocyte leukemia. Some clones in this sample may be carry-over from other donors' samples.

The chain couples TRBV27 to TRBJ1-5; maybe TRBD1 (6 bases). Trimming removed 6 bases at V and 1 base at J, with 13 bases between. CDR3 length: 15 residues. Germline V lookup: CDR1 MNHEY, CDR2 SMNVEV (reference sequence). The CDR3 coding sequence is TGTGCCAGCAGACAGGGTGAGTTGAGCAATCAGCCCCAGCATTTT. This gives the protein CASRQGELSNQPQHF.

The CDR3 DNA follows: TGTGCCTGGAGTGTAGGTCAGGGAAACTTCAATGAGCAGTTCTTC. This sequence encodes CAWSVGQGNFNEQFF. The V and J genes are TRBV30 and TRBJ2-1; D possibly corresponds to TRBD1 (5 bases). The CDR3 sequence is 15 residues long. Germline CDR1 and CDR2: GTSNPN and SVGIG (reference sequence). With 0 bases removed from V and 6 bases from J, the gap between germline ends came to 15 bases.

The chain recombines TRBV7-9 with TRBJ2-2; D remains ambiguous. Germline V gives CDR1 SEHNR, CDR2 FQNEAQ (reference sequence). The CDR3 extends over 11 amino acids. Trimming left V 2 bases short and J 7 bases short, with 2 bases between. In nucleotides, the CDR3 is TGTGCCAGCAGCTTAAACGGGGAGCTGTTTTTT. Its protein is CASSLNGELFF.

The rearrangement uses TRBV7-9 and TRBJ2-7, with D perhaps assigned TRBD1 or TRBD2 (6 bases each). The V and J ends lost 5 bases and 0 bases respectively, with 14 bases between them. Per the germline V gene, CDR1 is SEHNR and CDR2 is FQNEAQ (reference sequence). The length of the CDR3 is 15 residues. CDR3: CASSLKGGGSYEQYF. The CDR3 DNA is TGTGCCAGCAGCCTAAAGGGGGGCGGCTCCTACGAGCAGTACTTC.

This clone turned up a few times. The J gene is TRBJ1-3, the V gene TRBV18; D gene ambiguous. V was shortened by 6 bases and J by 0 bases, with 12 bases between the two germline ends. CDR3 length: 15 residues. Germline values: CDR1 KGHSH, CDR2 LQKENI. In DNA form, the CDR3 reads TGTGCCAGCTCCCGAGTCGATTCCTCTGGAAACACCATATATTTT. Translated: CASSRVDSSGNTIYF.

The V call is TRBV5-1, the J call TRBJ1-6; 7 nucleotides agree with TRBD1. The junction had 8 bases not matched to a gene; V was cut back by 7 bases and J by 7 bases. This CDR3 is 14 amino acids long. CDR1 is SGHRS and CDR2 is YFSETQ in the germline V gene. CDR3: CASYTGTENSPLHF. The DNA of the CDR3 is TGCGCCAGCTACACCGGGACAGAGAATTCACCCCTCCACTTT.

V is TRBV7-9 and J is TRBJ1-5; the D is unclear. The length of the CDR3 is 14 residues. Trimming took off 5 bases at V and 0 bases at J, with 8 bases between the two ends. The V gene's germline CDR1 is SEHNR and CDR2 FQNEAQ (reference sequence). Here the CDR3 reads CASSTSYSNQPQHF. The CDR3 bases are TGTGCCAGCAGCACCTCTTATAGCAATCAGCCCCAGCATTTT.

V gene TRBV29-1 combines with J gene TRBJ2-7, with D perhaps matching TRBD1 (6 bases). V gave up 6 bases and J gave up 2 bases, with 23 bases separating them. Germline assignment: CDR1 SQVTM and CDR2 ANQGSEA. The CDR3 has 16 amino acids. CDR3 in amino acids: CSVETGVPNRAYEQYF. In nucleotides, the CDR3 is TGCAGCGTCGAGACAGGCGTACCAAACAGAGCCTACGAGCAGTACTTC.

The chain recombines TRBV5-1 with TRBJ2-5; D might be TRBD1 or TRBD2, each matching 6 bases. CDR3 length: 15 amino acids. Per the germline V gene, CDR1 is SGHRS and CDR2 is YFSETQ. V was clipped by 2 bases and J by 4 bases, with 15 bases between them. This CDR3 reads CASSLGARGRETQYF. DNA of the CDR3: TGCGCCAGCAGCTTAGGAGCCCGGGGGCGAGAGACCCAGTACTTC.

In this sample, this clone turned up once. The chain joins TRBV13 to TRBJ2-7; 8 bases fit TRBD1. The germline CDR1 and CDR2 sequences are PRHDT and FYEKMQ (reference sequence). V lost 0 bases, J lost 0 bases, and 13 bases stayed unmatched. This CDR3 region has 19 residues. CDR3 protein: CASSLGGLGQGVTSYEQYF. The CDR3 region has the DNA TGTGCCAGCAGCTTAGGAGGGCTTGGACAGGGAGTCACCTCCTACGAGCAGTACTTC.

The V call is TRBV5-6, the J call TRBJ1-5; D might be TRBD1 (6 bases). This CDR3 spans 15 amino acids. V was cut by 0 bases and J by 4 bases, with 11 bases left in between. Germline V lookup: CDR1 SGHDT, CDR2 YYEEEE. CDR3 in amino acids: CASSLGDRLNQPQHF. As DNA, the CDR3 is TGTGCCAGCAGCTTGGGTGACAGGCTGAATCAGCCCCAGCATTTT.

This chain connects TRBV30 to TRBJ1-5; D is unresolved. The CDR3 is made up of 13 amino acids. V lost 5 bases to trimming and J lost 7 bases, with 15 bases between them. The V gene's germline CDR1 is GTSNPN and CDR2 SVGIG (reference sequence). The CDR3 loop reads CAWAPDSSQPQHF. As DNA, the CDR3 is TGTGCCTGGGCCCCTGACTCGAGCCAGCCCCAGCATTTT. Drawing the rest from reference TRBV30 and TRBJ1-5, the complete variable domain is SQTIHQWPATLVQPVGSPLSLECTVEGTSNPNLYWYRQAAGRGLQLLFYSVGIGQISSEVPQNLSASRPQDRQFILSSKKLLLSDSGFYLCAWAPDSSQPQHFGDGTRLSIL.

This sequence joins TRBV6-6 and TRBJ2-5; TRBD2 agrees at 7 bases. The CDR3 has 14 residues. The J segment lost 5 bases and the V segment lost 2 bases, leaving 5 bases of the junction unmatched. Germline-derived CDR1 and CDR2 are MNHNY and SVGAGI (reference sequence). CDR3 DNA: TGTGCCAGCAGTTACCCGGGCGGGGGTGAGACCCAGTACTTC. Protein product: CASSYPGGGETQYF.

The CDR3, as DNA: TGTGCCAGCACACTACTAGCGGGGCTGGGAGGGGCGGGCGAGCAGTACTTC. It specifies CASTLLAGLGGAGEQYF. The chain uses TRBV28 and TRBJ2-7; 10 nucleotides match TRBD2. This CDR3 spans 17 amino acids. After removal of 7 bases from V and 6 bases from J, the junction contained 18 bases not matched to a gene. Germline V lookup: CDR1 MDHEN, CDR2 SYDVKM.

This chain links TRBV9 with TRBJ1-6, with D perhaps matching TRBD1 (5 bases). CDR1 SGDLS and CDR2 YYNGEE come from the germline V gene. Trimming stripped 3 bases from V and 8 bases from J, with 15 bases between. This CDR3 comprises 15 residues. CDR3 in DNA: TGTGCCAGCAGCGACTCCGGGACGGAGTATTCACCCCTCCACTTT. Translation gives CASSDSGTEYSPLHF.

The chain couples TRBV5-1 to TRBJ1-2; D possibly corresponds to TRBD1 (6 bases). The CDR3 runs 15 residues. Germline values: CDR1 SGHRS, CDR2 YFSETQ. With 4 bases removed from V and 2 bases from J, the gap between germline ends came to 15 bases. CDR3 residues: CASSLGYRVNYGYTF. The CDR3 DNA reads TGCGCCAGCAGCCTTGGTTACAGGGTGAACTATGGCTACACCTTC.

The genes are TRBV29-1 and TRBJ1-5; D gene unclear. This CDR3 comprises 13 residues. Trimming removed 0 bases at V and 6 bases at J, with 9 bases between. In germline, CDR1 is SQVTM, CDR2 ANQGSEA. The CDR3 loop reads CSVEEREGQPQHF. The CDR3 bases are TGCAGCGTTGAAGAGCGGGAAGGTCAGCCCCAGCATTTT.